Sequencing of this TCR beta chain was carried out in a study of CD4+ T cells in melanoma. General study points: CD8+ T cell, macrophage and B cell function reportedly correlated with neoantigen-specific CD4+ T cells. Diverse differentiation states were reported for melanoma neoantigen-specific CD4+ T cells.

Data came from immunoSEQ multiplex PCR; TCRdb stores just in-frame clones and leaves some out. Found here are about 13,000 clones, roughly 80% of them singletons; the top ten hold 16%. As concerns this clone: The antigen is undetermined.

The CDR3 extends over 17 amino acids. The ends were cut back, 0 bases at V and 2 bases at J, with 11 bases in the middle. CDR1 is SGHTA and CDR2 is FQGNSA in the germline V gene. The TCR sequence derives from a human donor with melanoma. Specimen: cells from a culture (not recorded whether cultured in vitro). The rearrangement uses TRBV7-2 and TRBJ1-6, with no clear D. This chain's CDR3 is CASSLAAYVAYNSPLHF. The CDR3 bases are TGTGCCAGCAGCTTAGCAGCCTATGTGGCCTATAATTCACCCCTCCACTTT.